These T cell receptor beta chains were read from a single sample in a study of T cells in tuberculosis. Sequencing was performed with immunoSEQ multiplex PCR; in TCRdb, only in-frame clones are kept and a portion is missing. The data contain some 30,000 clones, about 90% of them singletons. Sequencing input: PBMCs. The receptors stem from a donor under 30 with latent tuberculosis or without tuberculosis infection. Some clones in this sample may be carry-over from other donors' samples. CDR3s include the opening cysteine and the closing phenylalanine or tryptophan. A D gene is named only where the DNA matches it firmly. Some rows have no size entry. The others give once, few or many, or a class for an expanded clone.

13	-	TRBD1	TRBV27	TRBJ2-7	CASSYRGANEQYF	TGTGCCAGCAGCTACAGGGGGGCCAACGAGCAGTACTTC
14	-	TRBD1	TRBV19	TRBJ2-7	CASSSGDRPYEQYF	TGTGCCAGTAGCTCAGGGGACAGACCCTACGAGCAGTACTTC
16	-	-	TRBV11-3	TRBJ1-3	CASSLGPPNSGNTIYF	TGTGCCAGCAGCCTCGGTCCCCCGAACTCTGGAAACACCATATATTTT
14	-	-	TRBV7-8	TRBJ2-2	CASSLYLEAGELFF	TGTGCCAGCAGCCTCTACCTAGAAGCCGGGGAGCTGTTTTTT
15	-	-	TRBV5-1	TRBJ2-7	CASSPPVQGSYEQYF	TGCGCCAGCAGCCCCCCAGTCCAGGGTTCCTACGAGCAGTACTTC
14	-	-	TRBV7-9	TRBJ1-1	CASSPPGAGAEAFF	TGTGCCAGCAGCCCTCCAGGGGCAGGGGCTGAAGCTTTCTTT
14	-	-	TRBV9	TRBJ2-3	CASSPRTSADTQYF	TGTGCCAGCAGCCCGCGGACAAGCGCAGATACGCAGTATTTT
12	few	-	TRBV6-1	TRBJ2-7	CANSDSDYEQYF	TGTGCCAATTCGGACTCGGACTACGAGCAGTACTTC
13	-	-	TRBV2	TRBJ1-2	CASSVATQTGYTF	TGTGCCAGCAGTGTTGCTACACAGACTGGCTACACCTTC
15	once	-	TRBV15	TRBJ1-1	CATSRDPGVDTEAFF	TGTGCCACCAGCAGAGACCCAGGGGTAGACACTGAAGCTTTCTTT
14	-	-	TRBV28	TRBJ1-1	CASSSGLLPTEAFF	TGTGCCAGCAGTTCGGGACTTCTTCCCACTGAAGCTTTCTTT
13	-	TRBD1	TRBV6-1	TRBJ2-2	CASRRQGAGELFF	TGTGCCAGCAGAAGACAGGGGGCCGGGGAGCTGTTTTTT
15	-	TRBD1	TRBV27	TRBJ1-4	CASSFTGGTNEKLFF	TGTGCCAGCAGTTTTACAGGGGGCACTAATGAAAAACTGTTTTTT
13	-	-	TRBV27	TRBJ2-2	CASSFPGAGELFF	TGTGCCAGCAGTTTCCCAGGGGCCGGGGAGCTGTTTTTT
14	-	-	TRBV5-1	TRBJ1-6	CASSPGEGYSPLHF	TGCGCCAGCAGCCCGGGGGAGGGGTATTCACCCCTCCACTTT
15	-	TRBD1	TRBV5-1	TRBJ2-7	CASSLGDRVINEQYF	TGCGCCAGCAGCTTAGGGGACAGGGTGATCAACGAGCAGTACTTC
14	-	TRBD1	TRBV5-4	TRBJ1-4	CASSLRQGNEKLFF	TGTGCCAGCAGCTTGAGACAGGGGAACGAAAAACTGTTTTTT
14	-	-	TRBV7-7	TRBJ1-1	CASSPELGATEAFF	TGTGCCAGCAGCCCCGAGTTGGGGGCCACTGAAGCTTTCTTT
16	-	-	TRBV27	TRBJ1-4	CASSQRRAVGKEKLFF	TGTGCCAGCAGTCAAAGGCGGGCAGTCGGAAAAGAAAAACTGTTTTTT
14	-	-	TRBV6-4	TRBJ1-1	CASSDSRDHTEAFF	TGTGCCAGCAGTGACAGTCGGGATCACACTGAAGCTTTCTTT
16	-	TRBD2	TRBV5-6	TRBJ2-3	CASSRLAGDNTDTQYF	TGTGCCAGCAGCAGACTAGCGGGAGACAACACAGATACGCAGTATTTT
15	once	TRBD1	TRBV30	TRBJ2-3	CAWSVGQGNTDTQYF	TGTGCCTGGAGTGTTGGACAGGGAAACACAGATACGCAGTATTTT
13	-	-	TRBV9	TRBJ1-1	CASSTRLNTEAFF	TGTGCCAGCAGCACCAGATTGAACACTGAAGCTTTCTTT
11	-	-	TRBV2	TRBJ1-1	CASPRGTEAFF	TGTGCCAGCCCTAGGGGGACTGAAGCTTTCTTT
14	-	-	TRBV11-2	TRBJ2-3	CASSLEPAGGTQYF	TGTGCCAGCAGCTTAGAGCCCGCCGGGGGTACGCAGTATTTT
14	-	-	TRBV2	TRBJ1-1	CASSAHTQGAEAFF	TGTGCCAGCAGCGCCCATACACAGGGCGCTGAAGCTTTCTTT
15	-	TRBD1	TRBV30	TRBJ2-1	CAWGSTGVSYNEQFF	TGTGCCTGGGGTTCCACAGGGGTCTCCTACAATGAGCAGTTCTTC
15	-	TRBD1	TRBV6-1	TRBJ2-1	CASSDWTGVENEQFF	TGTGCCAGCAGTGATTGGACAGGTGTCGAAAATGAGCAGTTCTTC
15	-	-	TRBV10-2	TRBJ2-2	CASSQSSVDTGELFF	TGCGCCAGCAGTCAATCAAGCGTGGACACCGGGGAGCTGTTTTTT
17	-	TRBD2	TRBV27	TRBJ2-1	CASSRTSGVSSYNEQFF	TGTGCCAGCAGCCGGACTAGCGGGGTCAGCTCCTACAATGAGCAGTTCTTC
15	-	TRBD1	TRBV6-1	TRBJ1-4	CASRGGQAPNEKLFF	TGTGCCAGCAGAGGCGGACAGGCCCCTAATGAAAAACTGTTTTTT
15	-	-	TRBV2	TRBJ2-2	CASRSGTHNTGELFF	TGTGCCAGCAGGTCCGGGACTCATAACACCGGGGAGCTGTTTTTT
13	-	-	TRBV6-1	TRBJ2-7	CASSRDWIYEQYF	TGTGCCAGCAGCCGGGACTGGATATACGAGCAGTACTTC
15	-	TRBD1	TRBV5-1	TRBJ2-3	CASRYSGTGTDTQYF	TGCGCCAGCAGGTATTCCGGGACAGGGACAGATACGCAGTATTTT
21	-	TRBD2	TRBV4-2	TRBJ2-4	CASSQDGLAGMGYGAKNIQYF	TGTGCCAGCAGCCAAGATGGACTAGCGGGCATGGGTTATGGGGCCAAAAACATTCAGTACTTC
16	-	-	TRBV2	TRBJ2-7	CATLNQDKAGTGEQYF	TGTGCCACCCTAAACCAAGACAAGGCAGGGACTGGCGAGCAGTACTTC
15	-	-	TRBV5-1	TRBJ1-2	CASSLGGIANYGYTF	TGCGCCAGCAGCTTGGGCGGAATAGCTAACTATGGCTACACCTTC
16	-	-	TRBV12-5	TRBJ1-4	CASGLYSAGINEKLFF	TGTGCTAGTGGTTTGTACTCCGCGGGGATTAATGAAAAACTGTTTTTT
13	-	-	TRBV9	TRBJ1-1	CASGIPDNTEAFF	TGTGCCAGCGGCATCCCAGATAACACTGAAGCTTTCTTT
16	once	TRBD2	TRBV27	TRBJ2-3	CASSGPGTSGIHTQYF	TGTGCCAGCAGTGGCCCCGGGACTAGCGGGATCCATACGCAGTATTTT
15	-	TRBD1	TRBV19	TRBJ1-3	CASRYRAGGGNTIYF	TGTGCCAGCCGCTACAGGGCAGGGGGTGGAAACACCATATATTTT